Below, 28 T cell receptor beta chains from the same sample are listed, as sequenced in a study of blood T cell repertoires in COVID-19 (dated by TCRdb to 2019 to 2021). Library preparation was by the immunoSEQ multiplex PCR assay. TCRdb took this table from immuneACCESS and kept in-frame rearrangements with V and J called. Such tables lack part of the clones; where checked against another copy, unresolved V genes explain under half of the gap, and the rest is unexplained. Within this sample are some 220,000 clones, with about 82% of them counted one time only. The ten largest clones represent 4.5% to 5.5% of the sample. The sample comprised peripheral blood. The receptors shown here come from a man in his forties or fifties with COVID-19, enrolled during active disease.

The chain is built from TRBV7-9 and TRBJ1-4, with 7 bases matching TRBD1. V shed 6 bases and J 0 bases; nucleotides not matched to a gene: 7. This CDR3 contains 16 residues. Germline V gives CDR1 SEHNR, CDR2 FQNEAQ (reference sequence). CDR3 protein: CASRPTGTATNEKLFF. The CDR3 region has the DNA TGTGCCAGCAGACCAACCGGGACAGCAACTAATGAAAAACTGTTTTTT.

This clone was observed a handful of times. The chain carries TRBV2 and TRBJ1-6; tentatively, D is TRBD1 (5 bases). This CDR3 is built from 12 residues. The V gene's germline CDR1 is SNHLY and CDR2 FYNNEI. The V gene lost 8 bases and the J gene lost 9 bases, with 11 bases spanning the gap. DNA of the CDR3: TGTGCCAGCGAAGGGGTAGGTTCACCCCTCCACTTT. It translates to CASEGVGSPLHF.

The chain uses TRBV5-1 and TRBJ2-2; D perhaps matches TRBD2 (5 bases). Germline loops: CDR1 SGHRS, CDR2 YFSETQ. The CDR3 is made up of 15 amino acids. V lost 0 bases and J 4 bases, leaving 10 bases between the germline ends. CDR3 DNA: TGCGCCAGCAGCTTGGAGTGGGGAGCCACCGGGGAGCTGTTTTTT. This gives the protein CASSLEWGATGELFF.

V usage is TRBV4-3 and J usage is TRBJ2-5; no clear D. Between the trimmed V and J ends, which lost 1 base and 4 bases, there was a span of 16 bases. CDR3 size: 16 residues. CDR1 and CDR2 from the germline V gene are LGHNA and YSLEER. CDR3 DNA sequence: TGCGCCAGCAGCCAAGGGGCAGCCAACGCCCGAGAGACCCAGTACTTC. Encoded protein: CASSQGAANARETQYF.

The gene calls are TRBV29-1 and TRBJ1-2; 9 bases agree with TRBD1. Germline V gives CDR1 SQVTM, CDR2 ANQGSEA. Trimming took 3 bases from V and 8 from J; bases not matched to a gene: 10. The length of the CDR3 is 14 residues. The DNA for the CDR3 is TGCAGCGTTGAGCCCCGGGACAGGGCGGGCGGCTACACCTTC. Translation gives CSVEPRDRAGGYTF.

The chain joins TRBV19 to TRBJ2-7; 13 nucleotides match TRBD2. The CDR3 has 15 residues. Germline V gene data show CDR1 as LNHDA and CDR2 as SQIVND (reference sequence). V shed 5 bases and J 3 bases; nucleotides not matched to a gene: 4. Here the CDR3 DNA reads TGTGCCAGTAGTCTATGGACTAGCGGGGGCTACGAGCAGTACTTC. It codes for CASSLWTSGGYEQYF.

The genes are TRBV27 and TRBJ1-2; 8 bases map to TRBD1. This CDR3 has 13 amino acids. V lost 5 bases, J lost 8 bases, and 7 bases stayed unmatched. Germline assignment: CDR1 MNHEY and CDR2 SMNVEV (reference sequence). CDR3 amino acids: CASSPWTGNGYTF. The CDR3 nucleotides are TGTGCCAGCAGTCCTTGGACAGGGAACGGCTACACCTTC.

The chain recombines TRBV2 with TRBJ2-5, with D hard to call. CDR1 is SNHLY, CDR2 FYNNEI, per germline. The CDR3 has 10 residues. The V end lost 2 bases, the J end lost 11 bases, and 6 bases lay between the germline ends. CDR3 nucleotides: TGTGCCAGCAGTGAACTGTCGCAGTACTTC. Its protein is CASSELSQYF. Variable domain in full (rest from reference TRBV2 and TRBJ2-5): EPEVTQTPSHQVTQMGQEVILRCVPISNHLYFYWYRQILGQKVEFLVSFYNNEISEKSEIFDDQFSVERPDGSNFTLKIRSTKLEDSAMYFCASSELSQYFGPGTRLLVL.

The chain has TRBV6-2 or TRBV6-3 and TRBJ2-7, with 9 positions matching TRBD2. CDR1 is MNHEY, CDR2 SVGEGT, per germline. The CDR3 has 17 residues. V lost 6 bases to trimming and J lost 1 base; unmatched junction nucleotides: 13. DNA of the CDR3: TGTGCCAGCAGCATGGCCTCTAGCGGGGTTATTTCCTACGAGCAGTACTTC. Residues: CASSMASSGVISYEQYF.

This sequence joins TRBV9 and TRBJ1-2, with no clear D. This CDR3 comprises 13 residues. Looked up from germline, CDR1 is SGDLS and CDR2 is YYNGEE. V was trimmed by 4 bases and J by 7 bases, leaving 14 bases between them. CDR3 in DNA: TGTGCCAGCAGCAGTTCCGGGAACACTGGCTACACCTTC. Translating gives CASSSSGNTGYTF.

The chain is built from TRBV5-4 and TRBJ2-7; 9 bases fit TRBD2. The CDR3 runs 15 residues. Trimming took 0 bases from V and 2 from J; bases not matched to a gene: 3. In germline, CDR1 is SGHNT, CDR2 YYREEE (reference sequence). The CDR3 reads CASSLGQRGAYEQYF. The CDR3 DNA follows: TGTGCCAGCAGCTTGGGGCAGCGGGGGGCCTACGAGCAGTACTTC.

This chain links TRBV6-5 with TRBJ1-1, with 7 bases aligning to TRBD1. V trimming: 8 bases; J trimming: 4 bases; junction bases outside the gene matches: 13. The CDR3 totals 15 residues. Germline CDR1 reads MNHEY; CDR2 reads SVGAGI. The CDR3 bases are TGTGCCAGCTATCCAGGAATTACAGGGGCCACTGAAGCTTTCTTT. As protein: CASYPGITGATEAFF.

The chain links TRBV30 to TRBJ2-3, with a possible D match to TRBD1 (6 bases). This CDR3 region has 14 residues. V lost 4 bases, J lost 5 bases, and 16 bases lay in between. Germline-derived CDR1 and CDR2 are GTSNPN and SVGIG (reference sequence). This CDR3 is CAWNRRGLIDTQYF. In nucleotides, the CDR3 is TGTGCCTGGAACCGCAGGGGCCTGATAGATACGCAGTATTTT. Full variable domain (missing parts from reference TRBV30 and TRBJ2-3): SQTIHQWPATLVQPVGSPLSLECTVEGTSNPNLYWYRQAAGRGLQLLFYSVGIGQISSEVPQNLSASRPQDRQFILSSKKLLLSDSGFYLCAWNRRGLIDTQYFGPGTRLTVL.

The chain is built from TRBV5-1 and TRBJ2-5; 10 nucleotides match TRBD2. The CDR3 is made up of 15 amino acids. V shed 3 bases, J shed 4 bases, and the junction held 6 bases outside the gene matches. Germline V gene lookup returns CDR1 SGHRS and CDR2 YFSETQ. CDR3: CASSSIPSGGETQYF. CDR3 sequence (DNA): TGCGCCAGCAGCTCTATCCCTAGCGGGGGAGAGACCCAGTACTTC.

This rearrangement joins TRBV7-9 to TRBJ2-5; 10 bases agree with TRBD2. The V and J ends lost 5 bases and 2 bases, in that order; junction bases with no gene match: 5. CDR1 and CDR2 from the germline V gene are SEHNR and FQNEAQ (reference sequence). There are 15 residues in the CDR3. In DNA, the CDR3 is TGTGCCAGCAGCCACCCAGCGGGGGGGCAAGAGACCCAGTACTTC. As protein: CASSHPAGGQETQYF.

The sample holds one count of this clone. The chain couples TRBV28 to TRBJ1-4, with 7 positions matching TRBD1. V gave up 8 bases and J gave up 8 bases; unmatched junction bases: 11. Germline V gene lookup returns CDR1 MDHEN and CDR2 SYDVKM. The CDR3 is made up of 14 amino acids. CDR3 in DNA: TGTGCCAGCTCGATAGTGGGACAGACCGAAAAACTGTTTTTT. Encoded protein: CASSIVGQTEKLFF.

The V and J genes are TRBV2 and TRBJ1-2; D gene ambiguous. Trimming shortened V by 4 bases and J by 4 bases, and 4 bases separated the two germline ends. Germline V gives CDR1 SNHLY, CDR2 FYNNEI. The CDR3 loop spans 11 amino acids. CDR3: CASSGAYGYTF. In DNA form, the CDR3 reads TGTGCCAGCAGTGGGGCCTATGGCTACACCTTC.

The gene calls are TRBV3-1 (or the pseudogene TRBV3-2) and TRBJ1-1, with D hard to call. The length of the CDR3 is 15 residues. V was clipped by 4 bases and J by 6 bases, with 18 bases between them. Per germline, CDR1 LGHDT and CDR2 YNNKEL (reference sequence). The CDR3 loop reads CASSRLDAGGAEAFF. CDR3 nucleotide sequence: TGTGCCAGCAGCCGATTAGATGCCGGCGGGGCTGAAGCTTTCTTT.

The V and J genes are TRBV7-2 and TRBJ2-1, with 9 bases aligning to TRBD2. Trimming at V came to 0 bases and at J to 7 bases, leaving 10 bases not matched to a gene. Germline CDR1 and CDR2: SGHTA and FQGNSA. The CDR3 covers 17 residues. CDR3 sequence reads: CASSLALRGGASNEQFF. CDR3 coding DNA: TGTGCCAGCAGCTTAGCGCTTCGCGGGGGGGCTTCGAATGAGCAGTTCTTC.

This clone was detected a few times. The rearrangement joins TRBV2 to TRBJ2-2; a possible D gene is TRBD1 (5 bases). Germline CDR1 SNHLY, CDR2 FYNNEI. Between the trimmed V and J ends, which lost 10 bases and 0 bases, there was a span of 12 bases. This CDR3 is built from 14 residues. CDR3 protein: CATLGEANTGELFF. In nucleotides, the CDR3 is TGTGCCACCCTAGGGGAAGCGAACACCGGGGAGCTGTTTTTT.

V is TRBV28 and J is TRBJ2-4; 8 bases are shared with TRBD1. The CDR3 loop spans 13 amino acids. The V and J ends lost 5 bases and 5 bases, in that order; junction bases with no gene match: 2. CDR1 and CDR2 (germline): MDHEN, SYDVKM. The DNA for the CDR3 is TGTGCCAGCAGTCGACAGGGGCAAAACATTCAGTACTTC. Protein sequence: CASSRQGQNIQYF.

The chain couples TRBV6-5 to TRBJ2-5, with 9 positions matching TRBD2. The J call may not be correct, given that the DNA end is closer to TRBJ2-7. This CDR3 has 15 residues. From germline, CDR1 is MNHEY and CDR2 SVGAGI. The chain's CDR3 is CASRNSGGLSYEQYF. As DNA, the CDR3 is TGTGCCAGCAGGAATAGCGGGGGCCTCTCCTACGAGCAGTACTTC.

The chain carries TRBV6-6 and TRBJ1-6; 10 bases map to TRBD1. Unmatched junction bases numbered 7, after V lost 6 bases and J lost 8 bases. CDR1 and CDR2 (germline): MNHNY, SVGAGI (reference sequence). The CDR3 has 15 amino acids. For the CDR3, the DNA is TGTGCCAGCAGGACCGGACAGGGGGTATATTCACCCCTCCACTTT. This codes for CASRTGQGVYSPLHF.

V gene TRBV9 combines with J gene TRBJ1-1; the D gene is possibly TRBD1 (6 bases). Trimming shortened V by 0 bases and J by 1 base, and 10 bases separated the two germline ends. The CDR3 has 15 residues. Germline lookup yields CDR1 SGDLS and CDR2 YYNGEE. The CDR3 here is CASSVVGGPNTEAFF. The CDR3 DNA reads TGTGCCAGCAGCGTAGTAGGGGGACCGAACACTGAAGCTTTCTTT. The variable domain in full, with the rest retrieved from reference TRBV9 and TRBJ1-1, is DSGVTQTPKHLITATGQRVTLRCSPRSGDLSVYWYQQSLDQGLQFLIQYYNGEERAKGNILERFSAQQFPDLHSELNLSSLELGDSALYFCASSVVGGPNTEAFFGQGTRLTVV.

This clone was detected once. The chain couples TRBV18 to TRBJ2-3, with unresolved D. Trimming took off 0 bases at V and 5 bases at J, with 6 bases between the two ends. The CDR3 has 13 residues. Germline V gene sequence: CDR1 KGHSH, CDR2 LQKENI. The CDR3 nucleotides read TGTGCCAGCTCACCACCGTCGGTAGATACGCAGTATTTT. Residues: CASSPPSVDTQYF. The variable domain in full, completed from reference TRBV18 and TRBJ2-3, reads NAGVMQNPRHLVRRRGQEARLRCSPMKGHSHVYWYRQLPEEGLKFMVYLQKENIIDESGMPKERFSAEFPKEGPSILRIQQVVRGDSAAYFCASSPPSVDTQYFGPGTRLTVL.

The V gene is TRBV2, the J gene TRBJ2-1, with TRBD2 as a possible D gene (7 bases). With 7 bases removed from V and 7 bases from J, the gap between germline ends came to 17 bases. From germline, CDR1 is SNHLY and CDR2 FYNNEI. The CDR3 has 14 amino acids. CDR3 sequence (DNA): TGTGCCAGCACCCTCGGGGGGCTGAGGAATGAGCAGTTCTTC. Protein product: CASTLGGLRNEQFF.

The chain has TRBV9 and TRBJ2-3, with 12 bases identical to TRBD2. Germline-derived CDR1 and CDR2 are SGDLS and YYNGEE. V lost 0 bases to trimming and J lost 6 bases; unmatched junction nucleotides: 5. The length of the CDR3 is 16 residues. The CDR3 protein is CASSVELAGGYDTQYF. The CDR3 nucleotides read TGTGCCAGCAGCGTAGAGCTAGCGGGGGGGTACGATACGCAGTATTTT.

In its sample, this clone was seen once. The chain has TRBV27 and TRBJ1-6, with D tentatively TRBD1 (6 bases). V was clipped by 8 bases and J by 10 bases, with 18 bases between them. This CDR3 is 14 amino acids long. The germline gives CDR1 MNHEY, CDR2 SMNVEV (reference sequence). CDR3 residues: CASHRGAVGSPLHF. The CDR3 nucleotides read TGTGCCAGCCACCGGGGGGCGGTGGGGTCACCCCTCCACTTT.